Shown below are 25 T cell receptor beta chains from a single sample sequenced in a study of T cell repertoires in cytomegalovirus infection. Using its own MiXCR run on the reads, TCRdb lists one record per CDR3 protein. The sample lists a few hundred thousand distinct CDR3 sequences; roughly 15% were seen once. The material sequenced was PBMCs. Receptors were obtained from a human donor in good health (CMV status not recorded). Some clones in this sample may be carry-over from other donors' samples.

This clonotype has at least ten counts. The J gene is TRBJ1-1, the V gene TRBV7-9; no definite D call. V was clipped by 0 bases and J by 12 bases, with 17 bases between them. Germline CDR1 is SEHNR and CDR2 is FQNEAQ (reference sequence). CDR3 size: 14 residues. This CDR3 reads CASSLAQGFGSPFF. In DNA form, the CDR3 reads TGTGCCAGCAGCTTAGCCCAAGGATTCGGGTCGCCTTTCTTT.

The V and J genes are TRBV6-6 and TRBJ2-7, with 8 positions matching TRBD1. Germline values: CDR1 MNHNY, CDR2 SVGAGI (reference sequence). The CDR3 is 14 amino acids. V trimming: 6 bases; J trimming: 5 bases; junction bases outside the gene matches: 9. The CDR3 is CASRPTGGVDEQYF. The CDR3 DNA follows: TGTGCCAGCAGGCCTACAGGGGGAGTGGACGAGCAGTACTTC.

The chain has TRBV5-8 and TRBJ2-7; the D gene could be TRBD1 or TRBD2 (5 bases each). This CDR3 has 15 residues. CDR1 is SGHTS and CDR2 is YDEGEE in the germline V gene. Trimming removed 0 bases from V and 6 bases from J, with 16 bases in between. For the CDR3, the DNA is TGTGCCAGCAGCTTGGGGGGACCTTTTGGTGCCGAGCAGTACTTC. It is translated as CASSLGGPFGAEQYF.

This clonotype was detected ten times or more. The chain recombines TRBV7-9 with TRBJ1-1, with a possible D match to TRBD1 (6 bases). Germline values: CDR1 SEHNR, CDR2 FQNEAQ (reference sequence). The CDR3 sequence is 16 residues long. V was pared by 0 bases and J by 6 bases, with 17 bases between. CDR3 nucleotides: TGTGCCAGCAGCTTAGCGTGGAATCAGGGGTGGCCTGAAGCTTTCTTT. Protein sequence: CASSLAWNQGWPEAFF.

Regarding this clonotype: One junction end disagrees with the germline gene, perhaps due to a read error. The chain combines TRBV12-3 or TRBV12-4 with TRBJ1-1, with 7 positions matching TRBD1. The CDR3 is made up of 16 amino acids. DNA for the CDR3: TGTGCCAGCAGTTCCTTCGACAGGGAAGGGGATACTTCAGCTTGCTTT. Amino acids: CASSSFDREGDTSACF.

The chain joins TRBV14 to TRBJ1-1; 8 bases agree with TRBD1. V lost 4 bases and J lost 6; bases outside the gene matches: 10. The length of the CDR3 is 15 residues. The germline V gene encodes CDR1 SGHDN and CDR2 FVKESK. Here the CDR3 reads CASSPGQGLNSEAFF. The DNA of the CDR3 is TGTGCCAGCAGCCCCGGACAGGGACTGAATTCTGAAGCTTTCTTT.

This clonotype was observed many times. The chain links TRBV7-2 to TRBJ2-6; D might be TRBD1 or TRBD2, each matching 5 bases. This CDR3 has 15 residues. V dropped 8 bases and J dropped 4 bases, with 15 bases sitting between them. Germline-derived CDR1 and CDR2 are SGHTA and FQGNSA. This chain's CDR3 is CASGLGTAGANVLTF. The CDR3 DNA is TGTGCCAGCGGGCTTGGGACCGCGGGGGCCAACGTCCTGACTTTC.

This clonotype was recorded many times. The CDR3 DNA is TGTGCCAGCAGCAAAACAGGGGCCGGGGCCAACGTCCTGACTTTC. It is translated as CASSKTGAGANVLTF. This chain links TRBV6-4 with TRBJ2-6; 7 nucleotides line up with TRBD1. The CDR3 totals 15 residues. Germline V gene lookup returns CDR1 MRHNA and CDR2 SNTAGT. After removal of 6 bases from V and 4 bases from J, the junction contained 6 bases not matched to a gene.

This clonotype has at least ten counts. The J gene is TRBJ2-7, the V gene TRBV20-1; D possibly corresponds to TRBD1 (6 bases). This CDR3 comprises 16 residues. From germline, CDR1 is DFQATT and CDR2 SNEGSKA (reference sequence). Trimming removed 5 bases at V and 3 bases at J, with 23 bases between. The CDR3 region is CSAHNRQQGDGYEQYF. The CDR3 coding sequence is TGCAGTGCTCATAATAGGCAACAGGGAGACGGCTACGAGCAGTACTTC.

This clonotype was seen a handful of times. The V gene is TRBV28, the J gene TRBJ2-7, with D perhaps assigned TRBD1 or TRBD2 (5 bases each). Between the trimmed V and J ends, which lost 6 bases and 1 base, there was a span of 22 bases. This CDR3 region has 17 residues. The germline gives CDR1 MDHEN, CDR2 SYDVKM. The DNA for the CDR3 is TGTGCCAGCAGCCCTGACCCTCGGGGCAGAAGTTCCTACGAGCAGTACTTC. The encoded protein is CASSPDPRGRSSYEQYF.

The table lists this clonotype with many counts. The chain has TRBV5-5 and TRBJ1-5; 7 bases agree with TRBD1. The CDR3 is 14 residues long. CDR1 SGHKS and CDR2 YYEKEE come from the germline V gene (reference sequence). Losses at the gene ends were 2 bases for V and 8 bases for J; bases not matched to a gene: 7. CDR3 bases: TGTGCCAGCAGCTTTACAGACAGGGACAAGCCCCAGCATTTT. This codes for CASSFTDRDKPQHF.

This chain connects TRBV2 to TRBJ2-3; 7 nucleotides align to TRBD2. The CDR3 extends over 11 amino acids. The germline V gene encodes CDR1 SNHLY and CDR2 FYNNEI. After removal of 7 bases from V and 7 bases from J, the junction contained 2 bases not matched to a gene. CDR3 in amino acids: CASMGGYTQYF. The CDR3 DNA reads as TGTGCCAGCATGGGGGGGTATACGCAGTATTTT.

The J gene is TRBJ2-7, the V gene TRBV4-1, with 9 bases identical to TRBD2. The length of the CDR3 is 16 residues. CDR1 is MGHRA and CDR2 is YSYEKL in the germline V gene. V gave up 3 bases and J gave up 6 bases; unmatched junction bases: 12. The CDR3 protein is CASSQAGTSWLGEQYF. CDR3 in DNA: TGCGCCAGCAGCCAGGCCGGGACTAGCTGGCTCGGCGAGCAGTACTTC.

This clonotype showed up just a few times. This chain connects TRBV7-3 to TRBJ2-1, with TRBD1 matching over 8 bases. Germline V gives CDR1 SGHTA, CDR2 FQGTGA. CDR3 size: 15 residues. Trimming removed 3 bases from V and 4 bases from J; junction bases left unmatched: 5. The CDR3 nucleotides read TGTGCCAGCAGCTTTCAGGGGGCTGCGTACAATGAGCAGTTCTTC. The encoded protein is CASSFQGAAYNEQFF.

This clonotype was found a few times. The chain carries TRBV5-1 and TRBJ2-3; 11 bases line up with TRBD2. The CDR3 loop spans 18 amino acids. CDR1 SGHRS and CDR2 YFSETQ come from the germline V gene. With V trimmed by 4 bases and J by 2 bases, 12 bases remained unmatched. CDR3 nucleotides: TGCGCCAGCAGCCCACCGGTGGCTAGCGGGGGGATCACAGATACGCAGTATTTT. The encoded protein is CASSPPVASGGITDTQYF.

This clonotype turned up a few times. This chain connects TRBV2 to TRBJ2-7; D is unclear. Trimming removed 4 bases at V and 5 bases at J, with 12 bases between. Germline V gene sequence: CDR1 SNHLY, CDR2 FYNNEI. This CDR3 region has 13 residues. CDR3 coding DNA: TGTGCCAGCAGTGGCGATTGGAATCACGAGCAGTACTTC. The encoded protein is CASSGDWNHEQYF.

This clonotype came up a few times. The chain links TRBV20-1 to TRBJ2-1; TRBD2 aligns across 12 bases. This CDR3 has 15 amino acids. V dropped 5 bases and J dropped 7; count of bases not matched to a gene: 9. Germline lookup yields CDR1 DFQATT and CDR2 SNEGSKA (reference sequence). CDR3 loop: CSAPNLAGGSNEQFF. CDR3 nucleotides: TGCAGTGCTCCCAATCTAGCGGGAGGGTCAAATGAGCAGTTCTTC.

There are a few counts of this clonotype. The V gene is TRBV12-3 or TRBV12-4, the J gene TRBJ1-6; no definite D call. The V gene lost 3 bases and the J gene lost 9 bases, with 9 bases spanning the gap. The CDR3 covers 13 residues. DNA for the CDR3: TGTGCCAGCAGTTTGGGGTGGGGTTCACCCCTCCACTTT. It encodes CASSLGWGSPLHF.

The table lists this clonotype with many counts. V is TRBV7-6 and J is TRBJ2-5, with a tentative D call TRBD1 (5 bases). Per germline, CDR1 SGHVS and CDR2 FNYEAQ. CDR3 length: 15 amino acids. Trimming pared 8 bases from V and 7 bases from J, leaving 23 bases between. This CDR3 reads CASRQGINSEGTQYF. The CDR3 region has the DNA TGTGCCAGCCGTCAGGGAATTAATAGTGAAGGGACCCAGTACTTC.

A few counts support this clonotype. The chain employs TRBV5-1 and TRBJ1-1; D might be TRBD1 (5 bases). The V gene's germline CDR1 is SGHRS and CDR2 YFSETQ. This CDR3 spans 15 amino acids. Trimming left V 3 bases short and J 3 bases short, with 15 bases between. CDR3 loop: CASSSDLWGDTEAFF. DNA of the CDR3: TGCGCCAGCAGCTCGGACCTCTGGGGGGACACTGAAGCTTTCTTT. Full variable domain (remainder filled in from reference TRBV5-1 and TRBJ1-1): KAGVTQTPRYLIKTRGQQVTLSCSPISGHRSVSWYQQTPGQGLQFLFEYFSETQRNKGNFPGRFSGRQFSNSRSEMNVSTLELGDSALYLCASSSDLWGDTEAFFGQGTRLTVV.

At least ten counts were recorded for this clonotype. The chain is built from TRBV7-2 and TRBJ2-5; 7 bases align to TRBD1. Germline loops: CDR1 SGHTA, CDR2 FQGNSA. CDR3 length: 14 amino acids. V lost 5 bases and J lost 5; bases outside the gene matches: 8. The CDR3 sequence is CASSGHRGGETQYF. CDR3 DNA: TGTGCCAGCAGCGGACACAGGGGCGGGGAGACCCAGTACTTC. Variable domain in full (rest from reference TRBV7-2 and TRBJ2-5): GAGVSQSPSNKVTEKGKDVELRCDPISGHTALYWYRQSLGQGLEFLIYFQGNSAPDKSGLPSDRFSAERTGGSVSTLTIQRTQQEDSAVYLCASSGHRGGETQYFGPGTRLLVL.

The rearrangement links TRBV27 to TRBJ2-7; D ambiguous. CDR1 is MNHEY and CDR2 is SMNVEV in the germline V gene (reference sequence). The CDR3 spans 14 residues. V was clipped by 2 bases and J by 5 bases, with 13 bases between them. The CDR3: CASSLRFTYHEQYF. The DNA for the CDR3 is TGTGCCAGCAGTTTACGGTTCACATACCACGAGCAGTACTTC.

This chain joins TRBV18 and TRBJ1-1; 7 nucleotides line up with TRBD1. With 1 base clipped from V and 10 bases from J, the junction kept 6 bases outside the gene matches. CDR3 length: 13 amino acids. The germline gives CDR1 KGHSH, CDR2 LQKENI. CDR3 protein: CASSPLREGAAFF. DNA for the CDR3: TGTGCCAGCTCACCACTCAGGGAGGGGGCAGCTTTCTTT.

This clonotype has ten or more counts. The rearrangement links TRBV7-2 to TRBJ2-1; no reliable D call. Deletions cut 1 base from V and 0 bases from J, with 10 bases between. CDR1 is SGHTA, CDR2 FQGNSA, per germline. This CDR3 is built from 16 residues. CDR3 loop: CASSLEALHSYNEQFF. Written as DNA, the CDR3 is TGTGCCAGCAGCTTAGAGGCACTACACTCCTACAATGAGCAGTTCTTC.

This clonotype showed up just a few times. The CDR3 protein is CSASFGTENQPQHF. The CDR3 DNA follows: TGCAGTGCTAGCTTCGGGACCGAGAATCAGCCCCAGCATTTT. The chain carries TRBV20-1 and TRBJ1-5, with a weak D call TRBD1 (5 bases). The CDR3 totals 14 residues. V lost 3 bases and J 4 bases, leaving 13 bases between the germline ends. Germline loops: CDR1 DFQATT, CDR2 SNEGSKA (reference sequence).